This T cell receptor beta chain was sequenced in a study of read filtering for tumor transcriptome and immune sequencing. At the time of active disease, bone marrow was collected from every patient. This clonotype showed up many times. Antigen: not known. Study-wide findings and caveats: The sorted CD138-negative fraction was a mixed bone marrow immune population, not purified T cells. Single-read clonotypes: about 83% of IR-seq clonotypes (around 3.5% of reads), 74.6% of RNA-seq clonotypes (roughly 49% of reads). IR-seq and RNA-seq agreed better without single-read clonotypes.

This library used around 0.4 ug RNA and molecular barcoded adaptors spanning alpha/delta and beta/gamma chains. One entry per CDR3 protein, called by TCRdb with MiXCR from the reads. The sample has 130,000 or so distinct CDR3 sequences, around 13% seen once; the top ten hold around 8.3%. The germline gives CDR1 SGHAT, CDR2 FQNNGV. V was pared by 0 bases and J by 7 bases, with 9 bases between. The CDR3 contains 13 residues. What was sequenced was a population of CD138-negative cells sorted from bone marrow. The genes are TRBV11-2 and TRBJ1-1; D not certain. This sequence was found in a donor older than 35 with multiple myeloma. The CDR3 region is CASSLDGSGEAFF. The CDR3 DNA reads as TGTGCCAGCAGCTTAGATGGAAGCGGTGAAGCTTTCTTT.